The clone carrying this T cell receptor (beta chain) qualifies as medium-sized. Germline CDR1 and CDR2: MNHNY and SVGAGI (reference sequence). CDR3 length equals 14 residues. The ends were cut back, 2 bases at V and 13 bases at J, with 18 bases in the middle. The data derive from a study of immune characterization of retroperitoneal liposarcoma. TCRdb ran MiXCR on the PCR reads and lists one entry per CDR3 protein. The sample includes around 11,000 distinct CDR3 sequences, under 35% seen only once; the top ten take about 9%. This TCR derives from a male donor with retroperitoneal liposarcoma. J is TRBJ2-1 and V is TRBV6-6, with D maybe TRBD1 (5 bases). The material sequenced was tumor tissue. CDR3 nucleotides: TGTGCCAGCAGTTACGGCCTAGGACAAGAGACCCAGTTCTTC. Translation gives CASSYGLGQETQFF.